This TCR beta chain was found in a study of blood T cell repertoires in COVID-19. The CDR3 length is 16 residues. Trimming cost V 5 bases and J 3 bases; bases outside gene matches: 4. Germline CDR1 is SGHAT and CDR2 is FQNNGV. Profiled with immunoSEQ multiplex PCR; TCRdb holds only in-frame clones, not every one. Of 50,000 to 65,000 clones in the sample, more than 70% are singletons; the top ten hold about 16%. Followed longitudinally, the Seattle patients had been enrolled during active infection. This TCR came from a man in his 60s with COVID-19, enrolled during active disease. What was sequenced was peripheral blood. The V gene is TRBV11-2, the J gene TRBJ2-2; TRBD2 agrees at 12 bases. The CDR3 here is CASSGRLAGDTGELFF. The DNA of the CDR3 is TGTGCCAGCAGCGGACGACTAGCGGGAGACACCGGGGAGCTGTTTTTT. Looking up the rest from reference TRBV11-2 and TRBJ2-2 gives the full variable domain: EAGVAQSPRYKIIEKRQSVAFWCNPISGHATLYWYQQILGQGPKLLIQFQNNGVVDDSQLPKDRFSAERLKGVDSTLKIQPAKLEDSAVYLCASSGRLAGDTGELFFGEGSRLTVL.